The 20 T cell receptor beta chains reported below all come from one sample, sequenced in a study of blood T cell repertoires in COVID-19. Sequenced by immunoSEQ multiplex PCR; TCRdb stores in-frame clones only, minus some. The sample lists approximately 190,000 clones, 84% occurring once. Sequencing was performed on peripheral blood. All receptors derive from a human donor in a cohort sampled during active COVID-19.

The CDR3 DNA reads as TGTGCCAGCAGCCAAGATCCAACAGGCGGGCAGTATTTT. Its translation is CASSQDPTGGQYF. The rearrangement joins TRBV3-1 (or the pseudogene TRBV3-2) to TRBJ2-3; possibly TRBD1 for D (5 bases). CDR3 length: 13 amino acids. V lost 0 bases, J lost 11 bases, and 12 bases lay in between. Germline CDR1 is LGHDT and CDR2 is YNNKEL (reference sequence).

The CDR3 nucleotides read TGCGCCAGCAGTGGGGGGGTCACTGAAGCTTTCTTT. Its translation: CASSGGVTEAFF. The V call is TRBV10-1, the J call TRBJ1-1, with TRBD1 as a possible D gene (5 bases). The V end lost 4 bases, the J end lost 4 bases, and 7 bases lay between the germline ends. Germline V gene data show CDR1 as WNHNN and CDR2 as SYGVQD (reference sequence). The CDR3 runs to 12 residues.

The rearrangement links TRBV19 to TRBJ1-5, with D possibly matching TRBD1 (5 bases). There are 16 residues in the CDR3. Per germline, CDR1 LNHDA and CDR2 SQIVND (reference sequence). Trimming pared 3 bases from V and 2 bases from J, leaving 14 bases between. CDR3 residues: CASSMMVIGGNQPQHF. The CDR3 DNA follows: TGTGCCAGTAGTATGATGGTTATAGGGGGCAATCAGCCCCAGCATTTT.

As to this clone: At one end the junction does not follow the germline gene, possibly because of a read error. The rearrangement joins TRBV19 to TRBJ1-1; D may be TRBD1 (5 bases). From germline, CDR1 is LNHDA and CDR2 SQIVND (reference sequence). This CDR3 contains 12 residues. CDR3 DNA sequence: TGTGCCAGTTCTCTCCGAGACAGACCCCTGAGTTTT. Its protein product is CASSLRDRPLSF.

This clone was detected a few times. The V and J genes are TRBV2 and TRBJ2-1, with 9 bases matching TRBD2. Losses at the gene ends were 6 bases for V and 6 bases for J; bases not matched to a gene: 6. Per germline, CDR1 SNHLY and CDR2 FYNNEI. The CDR3 has 14 amino acids. The CDR3 coding sequence is TGTGCCAGCAGCCAGACTAGCGGATTCAATGAGCAGTTCTTC. Amino acids: CASSQTSGFNEQFF.

J is TRBJ2-5 and V is TRBV5-1; TRBD1 might be the D (6 bases). V was trimmed by 6 bases and J by 5 bases, leaving 14 bases between them. The CDR3 runs to 13 residues. The V gene's germline CDR1 is SGHRS and CDR2 YFSETQ. CDR3 amino acids: CASTIAGEETQYF. The CDR3 DNA follows: TGCGCCAGCACCATTGCAGGGGAGGAGACCCAGTACTTC.

The rearrangement uses TRBV5-5 and TRBJ2-5, with TRBD1 matching over 8 bases. V gave up 7 bases and J gave up 5 bases; unmatched junction bases: 13. CDR1 is SGHKS and CDR2 is YYEKEE in the germline V gene (reference sequence). This CDR3 comprises 15 residues. The CDR3: CASAVLDRALETQYF. The CDR3 bases are TGTGCCAGCGCTGTCTTGGACAGGGCTTTGGAGACCCAGTACTTC.

V is TRBV19 and J is TRBJ2-6, with D maybe TRBD2 (5 bases). CDR1 and CDR2 from the germline V gene are LNHDA and SQIVND (reference sequence). There are 14 residues in the CDR3. V was pared by 7 bases and J by 3 bases, with 10 bases between. The CDR3: CASTGVFGANVLTF. CDR3 DNA: TGTGCCAGTACCGGGGTATTTGGGGCCAACGTCCTGACTTTC.

The rearrangement links TRBV29-1 to TRBJ2-4, with D uncertain. Per the germline V gene, CDR1 is SQVTM and CDR2 is ANQGSEA. V was shortened by 2 bases and J by 7 bases, with 6 bases between the two germline ends. This CDR3 has 11 amino acids. CDR3 region: CSVEHGNIQYF. CDR3 DNA: TGCAGCGTTGAACACGGGAACATTCAGTACTTC.

This clone was counted once. The V call is TRBV5-1, the J call TRBJ2-7; a weak D match, TRBD1 (5 bases). The CDR3 has 15 amino acids. Looked up from germline, CDR1 is SGHRS and CDR2 is YFSETQ. Trimming took 0 bases from V and 4 from J, leaving 14 bases between them. CDR3 sequence reads: CASSLAEGAEYEQYV. CDR3 bases: TGCGCCAGCAGCTTGGCCGAAGGGGCGGAGTACGAGCAGTACGTC.

The rearrangement uses TRBV25-1 and TRBJ2-5; the D gene is possibly TRBD2 (6 bases). Germline V gene sequence: CDR1 MGHDK, CDR2 SYGVNS. The ends were cut back, 0 bases at V and 4 bases at J, with 15 bases in the middle. This CDR3 is built from 16 residues. The CDR3 protein is CASSEYMGPGGETQYF. The CDR3 nucleotides are TGTGCCAGCAGTGAATATATGGGGCCCGGGGGAGAGACCCAGTACTTC.

This clone showed up many times. This chain links TRBV6-5 with TRBJ2-5; perhaps TRBD2 as D (6 bases). V was trimmed by 2 bases and J by 5 bases, leaving 15 bases between them. The CDR3 runs 15 residues. Germline CDR1 and CDR2: MNHEY and SVGAGI. In nucleotides, the CDR3 is TGTGCCAGCAGTTACGGTGGTGCGGGGTACGAGACCCAGTACTTC. Translating it yields CASSYGGAGYETQYF.

This clone appeared once. This chain joins TRBV3-1 (or the pseudogene TRBV3-2) and TRBJ2-3; 8 positions agree with TRBD2. Germline assignment: CDR1 LGHDT and CDR2 YNNKEL (reference sequence). This CDR3 region has 15 residues. The CDR3 protein is CGSSQTAGDTDTQYF. CDR3 nucleotide sequence: TGTGGTAGCAGCCAAACAGCGGGAGACACAGATACGCAGTATTTT.

The V gene is TRBV5-5, the J gene TRBJ1-2; D remains unclear. Trimming removed 0 bases at V and 2 bases at J, with 14 bases between. The CDR3 consists of 16 residues. The germline CDR1 and CDR2 sequences are SGHKS and YYEKEE (reference sequence). CDR3 coding DNA: TGTGCCAGCAGCTTGGACGCTAGTGAGACGAACTATGGCTACACCTTC. It is translated as CASSLDASETNYGYTF.

The V call is TRBV10-1, the J call TRBJ2-5; tentative D call: TRBD2 (6 bases). CDR3 length: 15 amino acids. With 3 bases removed from V and 2 bases from J, the gap between germline ends came to 13 bases. The germline CDR1 and CDR2 sequences are WNHNN and SYGVQD (reference sequence). CDR3: CASSEAVAAQETQYF. The CDR3 DNA follows: TGCGCCAGCAGTGAAGCGGTAGCGGCGCAAGAGACCCAGTACTTC.

The chain has TRBV24-1 and TRBJ2-5, with 12 bases aligning to TRBD2. In germline, CDR1 is KGHDR, CDR2 SFDVKD. This CDR3 is 17 amino acids long. Unmatched junction bases numbered 14, after V lost 9 bases and J lost 4 bases. CDR3 region: CATADLTSGGISETQYF. CDR3 DNA sequence: TGTGCCACCGCTGACCTGACTAGCGGGGGAATATCAGAGACCCAGTACTTC.

CDR3 residues: CASSQVPGGSGSPLHF. CDR3 nucleotide sequence: TGTGCCAGCAGCCAAGTTCCAGGGGGGTCGGGATCACCCCTCCACTTT. The chain is built from TRBV3-1 (or the pseudogene TRBV3-2) and TRBJ1-6, with 7 bases aligning to TRBD1. With 1 base clipped from V and 10 bases from J, the junction kept 10 bases outside the gene matches. The CDR3 is made up of 16 amino acids. Germline V CDR1 and CDR2: LGHDT, YNNKEL (reference sequence).

The chain joins TRBV6-2 or TRBV6-3 to TRBJ2-2, with D uncertain. V lost 4 bases to trimming and J lost 0 bases, with 9 bases between them. The germline V gene encodes CDR1 MNHEY and CDR2 SVGEGT. The CDR3 is 15 residues long. For the CDR3, the DNA is TGTGCCAGCAGTTTTACATCCGCGAACACCGGGGAGCTGTTTTTT. It translates to CASSFTSANTGELFF.

The chain is built from TRBV24-1 and TRBJ2-3; 10 bases align to TRBD1. With 10 bases clipped from V and 6 bases from J, the junction kept 6 bases outside the gene matches. Germline V gene data show CDR1 as KGHDR and CDR2 as SFDVKD. This CDR3 is built from 13 residues. The DNA of the CDR3 is TGTGCCACAAGACAGGGGGCCGGGGATACGCAGTATTTT. This codes for CATRQGAGDTQYF.

V is TRBV30 and J is TRBJ2-2; TRBD1 might be the D (5 bases). CDR1 and CDR2 (germline): GTSNPN, SVGIG (reference sequence). V lost 2 bases and J lost 6, with 7 bases in between. The CDR3 loop spans 12 amino acids. CDR3 bases: TGTGCCTGGAGTAGGGGCTCCGGGGAGCTGTTTTTT. Protein sequence: CAWSRGSGELFF.